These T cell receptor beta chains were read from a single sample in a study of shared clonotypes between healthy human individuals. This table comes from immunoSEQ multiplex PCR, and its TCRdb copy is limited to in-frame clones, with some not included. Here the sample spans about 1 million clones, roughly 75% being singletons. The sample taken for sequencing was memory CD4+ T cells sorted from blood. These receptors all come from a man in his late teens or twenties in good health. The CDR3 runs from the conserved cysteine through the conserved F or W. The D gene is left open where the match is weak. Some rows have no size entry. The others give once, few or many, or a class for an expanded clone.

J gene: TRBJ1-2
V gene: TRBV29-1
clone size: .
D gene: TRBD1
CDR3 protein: CSATGTGGSGGYTF
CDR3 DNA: TGCAGCGCTACCGGGACAGGGGGCTCGGGCGGCTACACCTTC

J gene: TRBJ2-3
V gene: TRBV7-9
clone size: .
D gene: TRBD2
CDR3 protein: CASSSGLAGTDTQYF
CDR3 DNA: TGTGCCAGCAGCTCTGGACTAGCGGGGACTGATACGCAGTATTTT

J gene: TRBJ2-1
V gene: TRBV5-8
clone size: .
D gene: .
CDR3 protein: CAITSEQFF
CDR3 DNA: TGTGCCATTACCAGTGAGCAGTTCTTC

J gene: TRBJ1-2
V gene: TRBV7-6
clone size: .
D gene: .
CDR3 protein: CASSSRKTYGYTF
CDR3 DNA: TGTGCCAGCAGCTCTCGAAAGACCTATGGCTACACCTTC

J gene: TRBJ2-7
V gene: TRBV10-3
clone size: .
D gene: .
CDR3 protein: CAIGETLDVGEQYF
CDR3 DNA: TGTGCCATCGGGGAGACTCTGGACGTCGGCGAGCAGTACTTC

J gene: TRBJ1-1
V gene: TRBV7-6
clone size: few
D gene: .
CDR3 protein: CASSFDGSTEAFF
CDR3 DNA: TGTGCCAGCAGCTTCGACGGCAGCACTGAAGCTTTCTTT

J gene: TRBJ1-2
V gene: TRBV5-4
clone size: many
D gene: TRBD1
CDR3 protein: CASSPGQAYYGYTF
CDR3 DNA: TGTGCCAGCAGCCCCGGACAGGCCTACTATGGCTACACCTTC

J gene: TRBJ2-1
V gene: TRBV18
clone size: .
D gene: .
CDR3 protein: CASSPSRYEQFF
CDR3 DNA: TGTGCCAGCTCACCTTCACGGTATGAGCAGTTCTTC

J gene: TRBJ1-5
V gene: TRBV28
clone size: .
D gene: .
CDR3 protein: CASTPNRGVNQPQHF
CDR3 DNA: TGTGCCAGCACCCCAAACCGGGGGGTAAATCAGCCCCAGCATTTT

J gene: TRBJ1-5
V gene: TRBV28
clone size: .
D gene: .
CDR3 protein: CASNTWGGAGNQPQHF
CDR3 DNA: TGTGCCAGCAATACATGGGGTGGGGCTGGCAATCAGCCCCAGCATTTT

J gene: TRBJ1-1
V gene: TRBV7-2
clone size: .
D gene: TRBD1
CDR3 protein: CASGRTGLNTEAFF
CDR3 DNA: TGTGCCAGCGGCCGGACAGGGCTGAACACTGAAGCTTTCTTT

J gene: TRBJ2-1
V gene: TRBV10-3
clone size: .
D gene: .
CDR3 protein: CAIRKGIDEQFF
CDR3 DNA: TGTGCCATCAGGAAGGGAATAGATGAGCAGTTCTTC

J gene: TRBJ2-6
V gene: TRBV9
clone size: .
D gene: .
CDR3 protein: CASSVGRNSGANVLTF
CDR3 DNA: TGTGCCAGCAGCGTAGGCCGAAACTCTGGGGCCAACGTCCTGACTTTC

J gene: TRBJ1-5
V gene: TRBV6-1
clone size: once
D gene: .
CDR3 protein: CASSATGWESNQPQHF
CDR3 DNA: TGTGCCAGCAGTGCAACAGGGTGGGAGAGCAATCAGCCCCAGCATTTT

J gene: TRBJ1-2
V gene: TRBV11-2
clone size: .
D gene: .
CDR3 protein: CASSSQGGYGYTF
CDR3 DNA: TGTGCCAGCAGCTCACAGGGAGGCTATGGCTACACCTTC

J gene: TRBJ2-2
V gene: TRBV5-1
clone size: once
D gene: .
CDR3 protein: CASSLSGNTGELFF
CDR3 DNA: TGCGCCAGCAGCTTGTCCGGGAACACCGGGGAGCTGTTTTTT

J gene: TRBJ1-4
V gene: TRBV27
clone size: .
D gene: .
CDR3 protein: CASSSYSTPEKLFF
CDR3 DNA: TGTGCCAGCAGTTCCTACTCCACCCCTGAAAAACTGTTTTTT

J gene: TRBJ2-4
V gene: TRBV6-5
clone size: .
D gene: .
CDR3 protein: CASSSPAQNIQYF
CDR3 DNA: TGTGCCAGCAGTTCCCCCGCCCAAAACATTCAGTACTTC

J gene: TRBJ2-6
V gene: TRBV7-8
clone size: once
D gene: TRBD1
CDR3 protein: CASSGRAGTGHSGANVLTF
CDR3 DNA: TGTGCCAGCAGCGGACGGGCGGGGACAGGGCACTCTGGGGCCAACGTCCTGACTTTC

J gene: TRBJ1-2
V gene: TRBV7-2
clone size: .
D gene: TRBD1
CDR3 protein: CASSLDRAGYTF
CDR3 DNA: TGTGCCAGCAGCCTAGACAGGGCTGGCTACACCTTC

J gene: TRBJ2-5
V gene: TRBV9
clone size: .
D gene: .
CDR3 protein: CASSVGGRPGKETQYF
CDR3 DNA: TGTGCCAGCAGCGTAGGTGGACGGCCGGGGAAAGAGACCCAGTACTTC

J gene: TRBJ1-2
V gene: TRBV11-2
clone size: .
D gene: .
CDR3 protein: CASSLDTSFRGYTF
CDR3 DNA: TGTGCCAGCAGCTTAGACACCTCCTTCCGGGGCTACACCTTC

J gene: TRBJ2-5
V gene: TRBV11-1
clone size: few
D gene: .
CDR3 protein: CASSLDRAIRAQETQYF
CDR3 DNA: TGTGCCAGCAGCTTAGACCGGGCTATTCGGGCACAAGAGACCCAGTACTTC

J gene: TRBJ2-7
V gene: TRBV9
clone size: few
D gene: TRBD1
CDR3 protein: CAILPGQPPKGYF
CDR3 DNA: TGTGCCATCCTACCGGGACAGCCACCCAAAGGGTACTTC

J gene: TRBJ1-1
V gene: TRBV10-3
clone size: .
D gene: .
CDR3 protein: CAISESRDPNTEAFF
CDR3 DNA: TGTGCCATCAGTGAGTCGAGAGACCCGAACACTGAAGCTTTCTTT

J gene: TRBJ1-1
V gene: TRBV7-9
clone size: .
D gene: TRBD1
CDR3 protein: CASSPGTGFGTEAFF
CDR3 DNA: TGTGCCAGCAGCCCAGGGACAGGGTTTGGGACTGAAGCTTTCTTT

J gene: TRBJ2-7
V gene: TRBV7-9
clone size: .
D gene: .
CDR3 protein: CASSLISYEQYF
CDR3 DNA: TGTGCCAGCAGCTTAATCAGTTACGAGCAGTACTTC

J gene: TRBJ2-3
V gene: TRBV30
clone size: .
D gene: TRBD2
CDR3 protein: CAWGGTGALAGGPRDTQYF
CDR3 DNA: TGTGCCTGGGGAGGGACAGGGGCTCTAGCGGGAGGGCCCCGAGATACGCAGTATTTT

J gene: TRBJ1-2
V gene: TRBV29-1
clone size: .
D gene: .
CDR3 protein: CSVVRGSSTNYGYTF
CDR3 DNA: TGCAGCGTTGTTCGGGGATCATCCACTAACTATGGCTACACCTTC

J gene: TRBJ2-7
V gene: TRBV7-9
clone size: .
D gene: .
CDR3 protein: CASSLGEVQYF
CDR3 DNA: TGTGCCAGCAGCTTAGGGGAGGTCCAGTACTTC

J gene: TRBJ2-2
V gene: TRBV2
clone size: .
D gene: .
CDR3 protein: CASRPGLTGELFF
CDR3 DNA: TGTGCCAGCAGACCGGGACTGACGGGGGAGCTGTTTTTT

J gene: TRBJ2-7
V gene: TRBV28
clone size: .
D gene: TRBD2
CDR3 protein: CASSGTSGGPSYEQYF
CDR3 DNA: TGTGCCAGCAGTGGGACTAGCGGGGGCCCGTCCTACGAGCAGTACTTC

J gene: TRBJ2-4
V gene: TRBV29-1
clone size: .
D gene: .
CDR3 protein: CSVLVTGSAAIQYF
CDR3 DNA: TGCAGCGTTTTGGTGACAGGTTCCGCCGCCATTCAGTACTTC

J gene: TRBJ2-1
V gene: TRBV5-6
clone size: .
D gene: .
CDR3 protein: CASSYRTTYNEQFF
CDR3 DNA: TGTGCCAGCAGCTATCGGACAACCTACAATGAGCAGTTCTTC

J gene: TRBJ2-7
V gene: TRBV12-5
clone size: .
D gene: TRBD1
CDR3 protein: CASGSQGQNYEQYF
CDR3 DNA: TGTGCTAGTGGTTCACAGGGACAGAACTACGAGCAGTACTTC

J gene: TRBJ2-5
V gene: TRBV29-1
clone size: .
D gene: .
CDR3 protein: CSVVLKTQYF
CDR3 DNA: TGCAGCGTTGTCTTGAAGACCCAGTACTTC

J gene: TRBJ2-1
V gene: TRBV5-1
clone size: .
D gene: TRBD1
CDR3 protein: CASSPGTAFINEQFF
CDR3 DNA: TGCGCCAGCAGCCCCGGGACAGCGTTTATCAATGAGCAGTTCTTC

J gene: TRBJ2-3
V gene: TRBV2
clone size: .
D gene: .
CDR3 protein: CASRVQGTSTDTQYF
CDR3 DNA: TGTGCCAGCAGGGTACAGGGGACTAGCACAGATACGCAGTATTTT

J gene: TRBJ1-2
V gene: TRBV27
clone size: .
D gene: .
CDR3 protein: CASSLFGVANYGYTF
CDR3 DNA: TGTGCCAGCAGTTTATTCGGGGTCGCTAACTATGGCTACACCTTC

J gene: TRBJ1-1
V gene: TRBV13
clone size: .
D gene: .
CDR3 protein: CASSLEGENTEAFF
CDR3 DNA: TGTGCCAGCAGCTTAGAGGGGGAGAACACTGAAGCTTTCTTT

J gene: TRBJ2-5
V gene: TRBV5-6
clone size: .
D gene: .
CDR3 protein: CASSNRRLGGETQYF
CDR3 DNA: TGTGCCAGCAGCAATAGAAGGCTCGGGGGAGAGACCCAGTACTTC

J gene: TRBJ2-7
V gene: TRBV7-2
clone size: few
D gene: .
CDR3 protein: CASSSTGWRQYF
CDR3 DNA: TGTGCCAGCAGCTCTACAGGGTGGAGGCAGTACTTC

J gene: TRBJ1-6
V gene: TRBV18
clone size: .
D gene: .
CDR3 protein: CASSRNPGENSPLHF
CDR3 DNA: TGTGCCAGCTCACGTAACCCGGGGGAAAATTCACCCCTCCACTTT

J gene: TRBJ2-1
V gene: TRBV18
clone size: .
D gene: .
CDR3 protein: CASSPPMLGRSNEQFF
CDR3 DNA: TGTGCCAGCTCACCACCGATGCTGGGAAGGAGCAATGAGCAGTTCTTC

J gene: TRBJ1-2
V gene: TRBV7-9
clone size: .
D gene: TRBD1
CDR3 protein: CASSLGGQGATYGYTF
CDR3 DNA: TGTGCCAGCAGCTTAGGGGGACAGGGGGCTACCTATGGCTACACCTTC

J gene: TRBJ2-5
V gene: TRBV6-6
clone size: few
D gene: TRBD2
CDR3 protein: CASSYPGLPGYQYF
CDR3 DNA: TGTGCCAGCAGTTACCCGGGACTACCCGGGTACCAGTACTTC

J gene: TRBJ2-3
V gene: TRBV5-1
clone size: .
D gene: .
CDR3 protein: CASSLRASSTDTQYF
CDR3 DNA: TGCGCCAGCAGCTTGAGGGCTTCTAGCACAGATACGCAGTATTTT

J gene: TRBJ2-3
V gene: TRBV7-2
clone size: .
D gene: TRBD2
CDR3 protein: CASSLAQREGGRTDTQYF
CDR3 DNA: TGTGCCAGCAGCTTAGCCCAGCGGGAGGGGGGTCGCACAGATACGCAGTATTTT

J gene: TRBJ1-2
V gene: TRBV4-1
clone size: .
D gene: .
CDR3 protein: CASSQDQGPNYGYTF
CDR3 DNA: TGCGCCAGCAGCCAAGATCAAGGGCCGAACTATGGCTACACCTTC

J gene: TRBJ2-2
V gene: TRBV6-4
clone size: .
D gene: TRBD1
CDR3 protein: CASKALHTGVLSNTGELFF
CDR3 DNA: TGTGCCAGCAAAGCCTTACATACAGGGGTCCTTTCGAACACCGGGGAGCTGTTTTTT

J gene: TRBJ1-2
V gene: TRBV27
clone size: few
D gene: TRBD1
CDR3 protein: CASSLTTQGAGYTF
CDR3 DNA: TGTGCCAGCAGTTTGACAACTCAGGGGGCGGGCTACACCTTC

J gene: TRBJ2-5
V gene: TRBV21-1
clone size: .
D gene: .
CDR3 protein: CASSSQTSGRLETQYF
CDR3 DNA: TGTGCCAGCAGCTCCCAGACTAGCGGGAGATTAGAGACCCAGTACTTC

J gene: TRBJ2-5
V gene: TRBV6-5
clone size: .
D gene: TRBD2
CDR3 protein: CASSYGASGAQETQYF
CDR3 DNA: TGTGCCAGCAGTTACGGGGCTAGCGGGGCTCAAGAGACCCAGTACTTC

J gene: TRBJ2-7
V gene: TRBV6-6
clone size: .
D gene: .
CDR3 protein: CASSPDGYSYEQYF
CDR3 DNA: TGTGCCAGCAGTCCAGACGGGTACTCCTACGAGCAGTACTTC